This T cell receptor beta chain originates from a study of T cells in Graves' hyperthyroidism and ophthalmopathy. This CDR3 spans 14 amino acids. The germline V gene has CDR1 MNHEY and CDR2 SVGAGI. V dropped 8 bases and J dropped 7; count of bases not matched to a gene: 13. RNA transcripts were the template for amplifying TCR beta CDR3 regions. HTBI primers were employed in a first-round RT-PCR of the TCR CDR3. TCRdb analysed the multiplex PCR reads with MiXCR anew, one entry per CDR3 protein. The data hold 550,000 to 700,000 distinct CDR3 sequences, with 35% to 55% observed a single time. The sample taken for sequencing was peripheral blood or thyroid tissue (not recorded which). The V call is TRBV6-5, the J call TRBJ2-7; 8 bases match TRBD1. The TCR originated in an adult woman with Graves' disease, either hyperthyroidism or ophthalmopathy (not recorded which). CDR3 in DNA: TGTGCCAGCCGAGGGTGGCAGGGGGCGGAAGAGCAGTACTTC. This sequence encodes CASRGWQGAEEQYF.